These 7 T cell receptor beta chains originate from one sample sequenced in a study of cytomegalovirus exposure and HLA in healthy donors. TCRdb's table, derived via immunoSEQ multiplex PCR, lists solely in-frame clones and lacks some. The table records tens of thousands of clones, more than 85% of them present only once. The specimen was PBMCs. The receptors here all came from a man younger than 35 in good health and CMV-seronegative.

The chain employs TRBV18 and TRBJ1-6, with 8 bases lining up with TRBD1. The CDR3 runs to 14 residues. Germline V gives CDR1 KGHSH, CDR2 LQKENI. V shed 3 bases, J shed 8 bases, and the junction held 3 bases outside the gene matches. This CDR3 reads CASSPLDRDSPLHF. The CDR3 DNA reads as TGTGCCAGCTCACCTTTGGACAGGGATTCACCCCTCCACTTT.

V is TRBV27 and J is TRBJ1-2, with D possibly being TRBD1 (5 bases). The CDR3 runs to 15 residues. With 4 bases removed from V and 4 bases from J, the gap between germline ends came to 16 bases. The V gene's germline CDR1 is MNHEY and CDR2 SMNVEV (reference sequence). DNA of the CDR3: TGTGCCAGCAGTTCCCTTCCAGACAGCACCTATGGCTACACCTTC. The encoded protein is CASSSLPDSTYGYTF.

A word on this clone: Other DNA sequences in this specimen translate into the identical CDR3. The chain recombines TRBV6-5 with TRBJ1-2; D is perhaps TRBD1 (5 bases). Trimming took off 0 bases at V and 4 bases at J, with 9 bases between the two ends. Germline V gene sequence: CDR1 MNHEY, CDR2 SVGAGI. The CDR3 runs 14 residues. Written as DNA, the CDR3 is TGTGCCAGCAGTTACTCCCGACAGAGCTATGGCTACACCTTC. Protein sequence: CASSYSRQSYGYTF.

The rearrangement links TRBV18 to TRBJ1-1; tentatively, D is TRBD1 (5 bases). Trimming removed 2 bases from V and 6 bases from J, with 19 bases in between. The CDR3 has 16 amino acids. Per germline, CDR1 KGHSH and CDR2 LQKENI. The CDR3 sequence: CASSPLQGGSGAEAFF. CDR3 DNA: TGTGCCAGCTCACCATTGCAGGGAGGGAGTGGGGCTGAAGCTTTCTTT.

The chain carries TRBV5-1 and TRBJ2-7, with TRBD1 identical over 8 bases. Unmatched junction bases numbered 8, after V lost 3 bases and J lost 6 bases. Germline V gene data show CDR1 as SGHRS and CDR2 as YFSETQ. CDR3 size: 14 residues. The chain's CDR3 is CASSSTGERIEQYF. As DNA, the CDR3 is TGCGCCAGCAGCTCGACAGGGGAGAGGATCGAGCAGTACTTC.

CDR3 DNA sequence: TGTGCCAGCAGTGCCATCTACCCCGAGCAGGGTGGCTACACCTTC. Translated, it gives CASSAIYPEQGGYTF. V and J are TRBV25-1 and TRBJ1-2; maybe TRBD1 (5 bases). The CDR3 has 15 residues. CDR1 and CDR2 (germline): MGHDK, SYGVNS. Trimming pared 4 bases from V and 7 bases from J, leaving 19 bases between.

The chain couples TRBV30 to TRBJ2-7, with 7 positions matching TRBD2. CDR1 GTSNPN and CDR2 SVGIG come from the germline V gene (reference sequence). V lost 0 bases and J lost 5; bases outside the gene matches: 10. The CDR3 is 15 residues long. This CDR3 reads CAWSVPSGMVNEQYF. For the CDR3, the DNA is TGTGCCTGGAGTGTACCAAGCGGGATGGTGAACGAGCAGTACTTC.